This T cell receptor beta chain was identified in a study of cytomegalovirus exposure and HLA in healthy donors. The study ran its PCR with 60 Vbeta and 13 Jbeta primers. Data came from immunoSEQ multiplex PCR; TCRdb stores just in-frame clones and leaves some out. This sample has about 150,000 clones, with more than 70% found just once. Germline trimming cut 3 bases from V and 2 bases from J; bases unmatched to any gene: 8. The CDR3 extends over 16 amino acids. Germline values: CDR1 MDHEN, CDR2 SYDVKM. Input material: PBMCs. This TCR was sampled from a woman aged 40 to 50 in good health and CMV-seropositive. The chain has TRBV28 and TRBJ2-7, with 9 positions matching TRBD2. The CDR3 protein is CASSLGLAVITYEQYF. Here the CDR3 DNA reads TGTGCCAGCAGTTTGGGACTAGCAGTCATAACCTACGAGCAGTACTTC.